This TCR beta chain was sequenced for a study of T-cell reconstitution after alpha-beta-depleted transplantation in children. Preparation of the TCRbeta library involved a method that used unique molecular identifiers. A single record per CDR3 protein comes from TCRdb applying MiXCR to the PCR reads. Of 120,000 to 150,000 distinct CDR3 sequences in the sample, roughly 9% are singletons; the top ten hold 15% to 20%. The sample holds a few counts of this clonotype. Trimming cost V 4 bases and J 3 bases; bases outside gene matches: 6. The CDR3 length is 17 residues. Germline assignment: CDR1 LNHNV and CDR2 YYDKDF (reference sequence).

The sequenced sample was PBMCs, mostly from graft donor cells, obtained 180 days after TCRalphabeta/CD19-depleted stem cell transplant. The clonotype comes from a female patient aged 2 to 10 who had a stem cell transplant for congenital amegakaryocytic thrombocytopenia, so the T cells may come from the graft donor. The rearrangement links TRBV15 to TRBJ2-1; TRBD2 agrees at 13 bases. The CDR3 loop is CATSKPWTSGSYNEQFF. Here the CDR3 DNA reads TGTGCCACCAGCAAACCTTGGACTAGCGGGAGCTACAATGAGCAGTTCTTC.